This T cell receptor (beta chain) was sequenced for a study of beta chain features in type 1 diabetes (dated by TCRdb to 2016 to 2018). At the level of the whole study: Patients and healthy donors did not differ in mean age, gender distribution, total cell number or subset yield. A total of approximately 99,000,000 sorted cells were examined across all samples, and RNA yield correlated strongly with the number of cells per subset. The study compared TCRB repertoires of sorted circulating CD4+ T cell subsets between recently diagnosed type 1 diabetes patients and matched healthy donors. Naive and central memory subsets were obtained from all 28 donors, but regulatory and stem cell-like memory subsets were isolated from only 8 patients and roughly eight healthy donors. Beyond this particular receptor, the publication reports: PCR might favor shorter templates, but patient and control samples were amplified and corrected together, so any skew would affect both groups equally. Sequencing cDNA rather than genomic DNA could over-represent highly expressing activated cells, although activation and CD3 levels did not differ between groups. In all four CD4+ subsets, TCRB CDR3 length was moderately but significantly shorter in type 1 diabetes patients. HLA sub-analyses involved small numbers of individuals, so any influence of HLA type on TCRB rearrangement remained unresolved. Naive, central memory and regulatory TCRB repertoires appeared more similar among patients than among healthy donors. Patients with type 1 diabetes made fewer insertions and deleted more nucleotides at VDJ recombination sites, implying thymic rearrangement abnormalities.

CDR1 is given as SGHRS and CDR2 as YFSETQ, both from the germline V gene. At the junction V is shortened by 0 bases and J by 5 bases; bases outside the gene matches: 5. From the cysteine up to the phenylalanine, the CDR3 has a length of 15 residues. The DNA shown is the 45-base CDR3, in frame from base 1. Each donor gave one peripheral blood draw, averaging roughly 0.11 L, which was collected into heparinised tubes. Naive, central memory, regulatory and stem cell-like memory CD4+ T cells were sorted on a BD FACSAria II using a panel including CD45RO, CCR7, CD25, CD127, CD95 and CD27. A purity above 95% was achieved for all sorted populations. PBMCs were isolated immediately by Lymphoprep density gradient centrifugation and stained directly without culture. So that batch effects would be minimized, each experiment stained and sorted samples in pairs, pairing one healthy donor with one patient. Comments on this clone: Its antigen target is currently unknown. Within one base of it there is no much larger clone, and no base qualities were kept.

All of the isolated RNA was reverse transcribed with the High Capacity cDNA Reverse Transcription Kit, so expressed TCRB transcripts were sequenced. Naive, central memory and regulatory T cell samples underwent deep immunoSEQ sequencing, averaging around 3.9 million total reads per sample. Sorted cells were lysed in RLT buffer, and RNA was extracted using DNase-treated RNeasy Micro or Mini kits according to cell number. Each cell subset was processed separately to prevent cross-contamination, with patient and healthy donor samples processed together. Using the immunoSEQ multiplex PCR, TCRB sequences were amplified from cDNA into 87-bp fragments spanning the CDR3 region. Sequencing of the amplicons was performed on the Illumina HiSeq platform. Per the authors' processing: PCR bias was corrected computationally using synthetic template baselines, and reads within Hamming distance 2 were collapsed, with unmergeable singletons discarded. Reads were aligned against IMGT to assign V, D and J genes, CDR3 length and insertions or deletions at six rearrangement sites. Within each subset, clonotype counts were normalized to the number of sorted cells before true diversity and Gini coefficients were calculated with the tcR R package. Repertoire sharing was quantified using the overlap coefficient calculated on TCRB nucleotide sequences. As a proxy for the pre-selection repertoire, out-of-frame TCRB sequences from naive cells were analyzed. In its TCRdb copy, this immuneACCESS table keeps in-frame sequences only and misses some clones. Where compared with another copy, unresolved V genes explain less than half of these, and the others have no known cause. D and trimming were read from the DNA, whereas the V and J calls and clone size are those reported in that table. Here the sample has 200,000 to 300,000 clones; around 13% occur a single time. The ten most abundant clones make up approximately 0.018% of the sample.

The sequenced material came from naive CD4+ T cells from blood. This specimen's cell subset or site label, per the study, means: true naive CD4+ T cells. This receptor was identified in a young man with type 1 diabetes. The V gene is TRBV5-1 and the J gene is TRBJ2-3; 8 central bases correspond to TRBD1. The CDR3 has the sequence CASSLDGQGIDTQYF. The bases are TGCGCCAGCAGCTTGGACGGACAGGGAATAGATACGCAGTATTTT.